This T cell receptor beta chain originates from a study of shared clonotypes between healthy human individuals. Study findings and constraints: Sequencing depth was expected to influence donor clonotype sharing.

Terminally differentiated effector memory CD45RA+ cells were left out of the naive CD8 fraction, which was CD45RO-negative and positively selected for CCR7. The CDR3 extends over 13 amino acids. Per germline, CDR1 SEHNR and CDR2 FQNEAQ (reference sequence). Trimming removed 6 bases from V and 0 bases from J, with 9 bases in between. TCRdb's copy holds only in-frame clones and misses some; the assay was immunoSEQ multiplex PCR. Of some 2,000,000 clones listed, about 95% are singletons. On this clone itself: Antigen: not known. This sample includes further DNA sequences coding for the same CDR3.

The rearrangement joins TRBV7-9 to TRBJ2-7, with unresolved D. This sequence originates from a man aged 18 to 29 in good health. The sample comprised naive CD8+ T cells sorted from blood. CDR3 amino acids: CASSYSSSYEQYF. CDR3 bases: TGTGCCAGCAGTTATTCGAGCTCCTACGAGCAGTACTTC.